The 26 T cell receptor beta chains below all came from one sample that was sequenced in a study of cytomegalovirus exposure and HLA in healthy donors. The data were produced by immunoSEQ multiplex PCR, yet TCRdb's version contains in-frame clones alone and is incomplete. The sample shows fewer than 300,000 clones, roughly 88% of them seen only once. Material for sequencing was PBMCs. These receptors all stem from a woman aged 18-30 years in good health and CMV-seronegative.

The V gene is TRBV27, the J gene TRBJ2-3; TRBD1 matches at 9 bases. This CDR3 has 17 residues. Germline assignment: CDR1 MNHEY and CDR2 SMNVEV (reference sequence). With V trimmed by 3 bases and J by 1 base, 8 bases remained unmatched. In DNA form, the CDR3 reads TGTGCCAGCAGTTTCCGCGGGACAGGGTATCGCACAGATACGCAGTATTTT. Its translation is CASSFRGTGYRTDTQYF.

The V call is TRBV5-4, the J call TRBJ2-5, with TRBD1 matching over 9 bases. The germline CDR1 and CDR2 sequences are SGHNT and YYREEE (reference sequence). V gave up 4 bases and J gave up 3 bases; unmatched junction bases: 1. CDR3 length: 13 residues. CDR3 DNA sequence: TGTGCCAGCAGCCGGACAGGGGAAGAGACCCAGTACTTC. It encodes CASSRTGEETQYF.

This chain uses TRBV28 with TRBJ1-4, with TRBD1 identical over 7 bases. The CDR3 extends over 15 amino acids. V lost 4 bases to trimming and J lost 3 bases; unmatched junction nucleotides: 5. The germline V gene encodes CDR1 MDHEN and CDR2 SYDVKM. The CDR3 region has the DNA TGTGCCAGCAGTTCCCCGGGACAGTCTAATGAAAAACTGTTTTTT. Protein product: CASSSPGQSNEKLFF. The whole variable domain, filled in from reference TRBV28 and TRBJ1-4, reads DVKVTQSSRYLVKRTGEKVFLECVQDMDHENMFWYRQDPGLGLRLIYFSYDVKMKEKGDIPEGYSVSREKKERFSLILESASTNQTSMYLCASSSPGQSNEKLFFGSGTQLSVL.

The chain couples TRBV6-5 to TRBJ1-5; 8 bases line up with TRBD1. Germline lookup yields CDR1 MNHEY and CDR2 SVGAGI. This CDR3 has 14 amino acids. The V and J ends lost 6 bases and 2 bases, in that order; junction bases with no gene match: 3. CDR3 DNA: TGTGCCAGCAGGGAGGGACAGGGCAATCAGCCCCAGCATTTT. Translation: CASREGQGNQPQHF.

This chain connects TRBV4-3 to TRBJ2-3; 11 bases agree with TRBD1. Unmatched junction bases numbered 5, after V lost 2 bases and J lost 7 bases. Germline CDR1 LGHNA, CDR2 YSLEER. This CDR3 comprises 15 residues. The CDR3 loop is CASSQSGTGGHTQYF. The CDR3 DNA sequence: TGCGCCAGCAGCCAATCCGGGACAGGGGGTCATACGCAGTATTTT.

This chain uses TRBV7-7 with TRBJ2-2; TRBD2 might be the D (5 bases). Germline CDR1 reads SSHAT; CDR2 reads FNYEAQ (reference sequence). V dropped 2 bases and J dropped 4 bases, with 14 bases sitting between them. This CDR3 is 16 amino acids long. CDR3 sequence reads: CASSLKLVGGTGELFF. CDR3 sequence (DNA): TGTGCCAGCAGCTTAAAACTAGTCGGTGGCACCGGGGAGCTGTTTTTT. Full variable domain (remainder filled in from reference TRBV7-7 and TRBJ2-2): GAGVSQSPRYKVTKRGQDVTLRCDPISSHATLYWYQQALGQGPEFLTYFNYEAQPDKSGLPSDRFSAERPEGSISTLTIQRTEQRDSAMYRCASSLKLVGGTGELFFGEGSRLTVL.

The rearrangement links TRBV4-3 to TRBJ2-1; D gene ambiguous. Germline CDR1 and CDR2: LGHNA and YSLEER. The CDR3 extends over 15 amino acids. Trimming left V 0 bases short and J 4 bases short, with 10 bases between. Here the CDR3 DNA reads TGCGCCAGCAGCCAAGAACCGAGACAATACAATGAGCAGTTCTTC. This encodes CASSQEPRQYNEQFF.

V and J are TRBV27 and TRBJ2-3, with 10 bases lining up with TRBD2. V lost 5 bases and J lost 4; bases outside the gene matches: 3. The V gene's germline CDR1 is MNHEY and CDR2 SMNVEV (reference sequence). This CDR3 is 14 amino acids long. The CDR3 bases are TGTGCCAGCAGTATCGGACTAGCGGCAGATACGCAGTATTTT. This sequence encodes CASSIGLAADTQYF.

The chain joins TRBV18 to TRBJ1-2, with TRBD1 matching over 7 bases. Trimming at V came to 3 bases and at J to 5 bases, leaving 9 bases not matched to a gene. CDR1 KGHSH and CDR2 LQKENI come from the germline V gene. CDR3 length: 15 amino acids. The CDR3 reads CASSPPDRASYGYTF. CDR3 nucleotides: TGTGCCAGCTCACCTCCCGACAGGGCCTCTTATGGCTACACCTTC.

CDR3 in DNA: TGTGCTAGTGGAAAGGACAGCGCGCTAGCCAAAAACATTCAGTACTTC. As protein: CASGKDSALAKNIQYF. V gene TRBV12-5 combines with J gene TRBJ2-4, with a possible D match to TRBD1 (6 bases). The CDR3 is 16 amino acids. Trimming removed 6 bases from V and 0 bases from J, with 15 bases in between. CDR1 LGHNT and CDR2 FRNRAP come from the germline V gene.

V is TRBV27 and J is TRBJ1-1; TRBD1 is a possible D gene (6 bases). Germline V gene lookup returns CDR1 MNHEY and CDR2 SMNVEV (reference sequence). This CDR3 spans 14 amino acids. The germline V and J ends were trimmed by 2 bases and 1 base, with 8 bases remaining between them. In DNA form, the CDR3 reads TGTGCCAGCAGTTTACGGGGACAGAACACTGAAGCTTTCTTT. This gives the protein CASSLRGQNTEAFF.

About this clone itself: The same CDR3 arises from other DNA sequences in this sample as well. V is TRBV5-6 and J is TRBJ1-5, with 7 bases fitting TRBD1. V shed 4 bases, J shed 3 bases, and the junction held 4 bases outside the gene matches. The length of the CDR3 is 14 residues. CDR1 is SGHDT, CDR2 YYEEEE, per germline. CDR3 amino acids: CASSLGTDNQPQHF. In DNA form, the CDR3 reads TGTGCCAGCAGCCTCGGGACAGACAATCAGCCCCAGCATTTT.

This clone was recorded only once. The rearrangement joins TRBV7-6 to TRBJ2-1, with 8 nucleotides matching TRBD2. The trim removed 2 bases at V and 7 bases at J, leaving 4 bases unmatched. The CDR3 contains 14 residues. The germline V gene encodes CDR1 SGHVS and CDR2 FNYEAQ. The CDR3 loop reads CASSLIAGLNEQFF. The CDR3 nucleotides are TGTGCCAGCAGCTTAATAGCGGGATTGAATGAGCAGTTCTTC.

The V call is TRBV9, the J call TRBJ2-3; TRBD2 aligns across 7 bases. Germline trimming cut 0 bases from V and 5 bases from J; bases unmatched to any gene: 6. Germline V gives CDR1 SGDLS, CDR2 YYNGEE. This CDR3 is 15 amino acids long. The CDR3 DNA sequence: TGTGCCAGCAGCGTAGGGGGAGGGGTGGGAGATACGCAGTATTTT. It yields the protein CASSVGGGVGDTQYF.

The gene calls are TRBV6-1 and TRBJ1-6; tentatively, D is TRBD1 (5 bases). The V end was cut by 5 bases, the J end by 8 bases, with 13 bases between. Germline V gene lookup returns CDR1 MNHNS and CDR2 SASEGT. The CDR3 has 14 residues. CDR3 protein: CASSQGRKDSPLHF. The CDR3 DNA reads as TGTGCCAGCAGTCAGGGAAGGAAGGATTCACCCCTCCACTTT.

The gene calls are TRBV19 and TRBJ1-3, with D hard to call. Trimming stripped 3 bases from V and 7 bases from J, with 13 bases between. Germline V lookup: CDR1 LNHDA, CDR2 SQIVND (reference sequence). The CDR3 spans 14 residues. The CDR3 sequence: CASSILEGWNTIYF. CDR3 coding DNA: TGTGCCAGTAGTATTTTGGAGGGTTGGAACACCATATATTTT. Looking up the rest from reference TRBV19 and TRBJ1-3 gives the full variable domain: DGGITQSPKYLFRKEGQNVTLSCEQNLNHDAMYWYRQDPGQGLRLIYYSQIVNDFQKGDIAEGYSVSREKKESFPLTVTSAQKNPTAFYLCASSILEGWNTIYFGEGSWLTVV.

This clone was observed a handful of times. The DNA of the CDR3 is TGTGCCAGCAGTGGAGCAAACACCGGGGAGCTGTTTTTT. Its translation: CASSGANTGELFF. This sequence joins TRBV6-5 and TRBJ2-2; D is undetermined. The CDR3 spans 13 residues. Germline V gives CDR1 MNHEY, CDR2 SVGAGI. Trimming shortened V by 5 bases and J by 2 bases, and 6 bases separated the two germline ends.

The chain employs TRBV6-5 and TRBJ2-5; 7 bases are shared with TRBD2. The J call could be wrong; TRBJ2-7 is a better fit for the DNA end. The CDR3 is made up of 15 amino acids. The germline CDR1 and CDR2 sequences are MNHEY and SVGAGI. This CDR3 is CASSGLTGGAYEQYF. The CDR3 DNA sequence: TGTGCCAGCTCAGGGCTTACGGGAGGCGCCTACGAGCAGTACTTC.

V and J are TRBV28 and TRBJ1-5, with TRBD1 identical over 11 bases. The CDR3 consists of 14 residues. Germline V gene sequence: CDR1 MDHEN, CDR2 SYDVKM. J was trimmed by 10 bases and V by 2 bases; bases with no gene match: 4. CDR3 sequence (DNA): TGTGCCAGCAGTTTAGGGACAGGGGGGCATCCCCAGCATTTT. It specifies CASSLGTGGHPQHF.

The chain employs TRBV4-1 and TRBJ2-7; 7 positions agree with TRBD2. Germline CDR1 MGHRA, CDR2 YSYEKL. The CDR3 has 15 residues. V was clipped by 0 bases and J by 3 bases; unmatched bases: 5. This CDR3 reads CASSQEWGGFYEQYF. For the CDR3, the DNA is TGCGCCAGCAGCCAAGAATGGGGGGGGTTCTACGAGCAGTACTTC.

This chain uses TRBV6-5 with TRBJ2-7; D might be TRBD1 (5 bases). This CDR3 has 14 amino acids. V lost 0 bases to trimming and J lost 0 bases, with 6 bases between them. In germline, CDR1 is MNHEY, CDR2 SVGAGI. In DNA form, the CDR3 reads TGTGCCAGCAGTTACTCGGACACCTCCTACGAGCAGTACTTC. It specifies CASSYSDTSYEQYF.

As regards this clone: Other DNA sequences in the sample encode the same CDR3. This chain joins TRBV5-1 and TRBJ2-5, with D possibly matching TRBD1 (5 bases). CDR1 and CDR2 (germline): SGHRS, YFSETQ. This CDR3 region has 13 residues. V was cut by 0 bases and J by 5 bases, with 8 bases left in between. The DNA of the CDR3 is TGCGCCAGCAGCTTGGTAGGGGCTGAGACCCAGTACTTC. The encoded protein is CASSLVGAETQYF.

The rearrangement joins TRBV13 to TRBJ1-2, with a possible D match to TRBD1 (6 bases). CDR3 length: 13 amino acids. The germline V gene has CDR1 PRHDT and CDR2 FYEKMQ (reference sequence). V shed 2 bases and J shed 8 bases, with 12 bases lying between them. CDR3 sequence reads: CASSLSDSGGYTF. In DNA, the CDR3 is TGTGCCAGCAGCTTATCGGACAGCGGCGGCTACACCTTC.

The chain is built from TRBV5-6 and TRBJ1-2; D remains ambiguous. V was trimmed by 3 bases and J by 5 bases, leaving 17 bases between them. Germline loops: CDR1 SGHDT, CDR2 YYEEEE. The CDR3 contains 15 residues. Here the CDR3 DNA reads TGTGCCAGCAGCTCCTCTCGGGCCCCGGGATATGGCTACACCTTC. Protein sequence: CASSSSRAPGYGYTF.

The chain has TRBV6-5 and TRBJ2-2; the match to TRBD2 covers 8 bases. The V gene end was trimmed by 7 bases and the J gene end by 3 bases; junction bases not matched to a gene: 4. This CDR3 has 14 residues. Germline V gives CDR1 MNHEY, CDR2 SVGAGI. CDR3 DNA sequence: TGTGCCAGCAAAGGACTAGCCCACACCGGGGAGCTGTTTTTT. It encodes CASKGLAHTGELFF.

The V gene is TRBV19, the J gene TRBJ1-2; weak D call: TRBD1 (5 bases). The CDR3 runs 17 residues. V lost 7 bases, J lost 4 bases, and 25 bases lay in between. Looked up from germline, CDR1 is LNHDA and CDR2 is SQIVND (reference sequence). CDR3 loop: CASTSPDLGGPLYGYTF. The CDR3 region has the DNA TGTGCCAGTACCTCTCCCGATTTGGGGGGACCTCTCTATGGCTACACCTTC.